This TCR beta chain stems from a study of blood T cells in healthy people across ages (dated by TCRdb to between 2014 and 2017). With regard to the full study: In model experiments, template switching captured about one uniquely barcoded TCR beta cDNA molecule for every two T cells. To track age-related changes in TCR beta repertoire diversity, the study relied on deep sequencing normalized with unique cDNA molecular identifiers. The donors were divided into four age groups: young (average about 15 years), middle-aged (approximately 39), aged (about 61) and long-lived (82). Donors of different ages were randomly distributed across sequencing lanes to avoid experimental bias. The study analyzed two additional independent replicas of 1 million unique cDNA reads from the same blood draw for two donors, one aged 18 to 30 and one aged 80 or older. Paper-wide results and their limitations: A strong correlation was found between observed TCR beta diversity and the percentage of naive T cells measured by flow cytometry. Compared with the aged group, the long-lived group had more naive CD4+ T cells, fewer expanded clones and increased TCR diversity, suggesting age selection. Because donor CMV infection status was unknown, age-related changes in expanded clonotypes were potentially confounded. Conclusive comparison of naive and antigen-experienced compartments was prevented by the profiling of bulk unsorted PBMCs. Observed TCR beta diversity per million T cells fell roughly linearly with age, and a significant reduction was already apparent by age roughly 40. Estimates of total diversity from one million sequenced T cells were regarded as lower bounds and underestimates.

Libraries were prepared through 5' RACE. The listed sequencing device is Illumina HiSeq 2500. The second PCR ran for about 6 to 12 cycles and used a J-beta primer mix along with a sample-barcoded 5' primer. A template-switch 5' adaptor carrying 12 random nucleotides introduced a unique molecular identifier onto each TCR beta cDNA molecule. Each sample yielded at least 2.5 million CDR3-containing paired-end reads. First-strand cDNA synthesis was performed from all RNA using the Mint cDNA synthesis kit, with priming by a TRBC-specific oligonucleotide. After uracil-DNA glycosylase treatment, a first 18-cycle PCR used universal primers M1SS and BC2_uni_R on all cDNA. For the original study's pipeline: Normalization of each sample was performed by random selection of 1 million high-quality reads, each carrying a distinct molecular identifier. Reads sharing molecular identifiers were discarded rather than binned into consensus sequences. MiTCR, with a Q25 quality threshold and the strictest error-elimination algorithm, was used for CDR3 identification, clonotype clustering and error correction. Lower-bound total TCR beta diversity was estimated with a nonparametric unseen species model using Euler transformation. Through fastp at Q25 and MiXCR, TCRdb rebuilt clones from the public reads, retaining in-frame beta chains. When rows share a CDR3 protein, they turn into one entry using the most common DNA and genes. The V and J calls were not made by the authors but by TCRdb's processing. The sample profile shows more than 1,400,000 distinct CDR3 sequences; around two fifths of them were found once. The ten most abundant clones make up 7.9% of the sample.

Systemically healthy Caucasian individuals from Russia, approximately 39 in total and aged roughly 6 to 100 years, were included as donors. Each donor gave about 9.8 milliliters of peripheral blood, drawn into EDTA-treated Vacutainer tubes. Ficoll-Paque density-gradient centrifugation was used to isolate PBMCs, with at least 7 million per sample. Total RNA, at least 5.5 micrograms per sample, was extracted from PBMCs with Trizol reagent. For every donor, an aliquot of PBMCs went through flow cytometry to measure the percentages of naive CD45RAhigh/CD27high T cells. The CDR3 runs 16 residues from the cysteine to the phenylalanine. Only the CDR3 region is kept as DNA, spanning 48 bases read in frame from base 1. CDR1 and CDR2 were assigned from the germline V gene as SGHAT and FQNNGV. Trimming removed 4 bases from V and 5 bases from J; the gene matches leave 10 bases unexplained. On this clonotype: Its antigen has not been determined. No base quality information exists; no much larger clone differs at one position.

The chain links TRBV11-2 with TRBJ2-1, and 8 bases in between align with TRBD2. This receptor was obtained from a woman younger than 30 in good health. The source material was blood. The nucleotide sequence reads TGTGCCAGCAGCTCCCAGAGCGGGAGACGTGACAATGAGCAGTTCTTC. It is translated as CASSSQSGRRDNEQFF.